This passage covers 15 T cell receptor beta chains from one sample sequenced in a study of cytomegalovirus exposure and HLA in healthy donors. A multiplex PCR was run with 60 Vbeta primers and 13 Jbeta primers. The assay was immunoSEQ multiplex PCR, and TCRdb's table has in-frame clones only and misses some. The table records 60,000 to 85,000 clones, more than 60% of them present only once. Sequenced sample: PBMCs. All receptors come from a man aged 35 to 55 in good health and CMV-seronegative.

The chain combines TRBV28 with TRBJ2-3; TRBD2 is a possible D gene (6 bases). Trimming removed 5 bases at V and 0 bases at J, with 18 bases between. The germline V gene encodes CDR1 MDHEN and CDR2 SYDVKM. The CDR3 spans 17 residues. The CDR3 nucleotides read TGTGCCAGCAGTCTCGTCCGAGGTAGCGGAAGCACAGATACGCAGTATTTT. This sequence encodes CASSLVRGSGSTDTQYF. The full variable domain, in which reference TRBV28 and TRBJ2-3 provide the parts outside the CDR3, is DVKVTQSSRYLVKRTGEKVFLECVQDMDHENMFWYRQDPGLGLRLIYFSYDVKMKEKGDIPEGYSVSREKKERFSLILESASTNQTSMYLCASSLVRGSGSTDTQYFGPGTRLTVL.

This rearrangement joins TRBV5-4 to TRBJ1-5; 9 nucleotides line up with TRBD1. Germline CDR1 SGHNT, CDR2 YYREEE (reference sequence). This CDR3 comprises 16 residues. The junction had 12 bases not matched to a gene; V was cut back by 4 bases and J by 7 bases. CDR3 in amino acids: CASSPLLQGAGQPQHF. The CDR3, as DNA: TGTGCCAGCAGCCCCCTACTACAGGGGGCAGGACAGCCCCAGCATTTT. The full variable domain, in which reference TRBV5-4 and TRBJ1-5 provide the parts outside the CDR3, is ETGVTQSPTHLIKTRGQQVTLRCSSQSGHNTVSWYQQALGQGPQFIFQYYREEENGRGNFPPRFSGLQFPNYSSELNVNALELDDSALYLCASSPLLQGAGQPQHFGDGTRLSIL.

V usage is TRBV14 and J usage is TRBJ1-2; a possible D gene is TRBD1 (6 bases). Germline values: CDR1 SGHDN, CDR2 FVKESK. The V gene lost 1 base and the J gene lost 8 bases, with 14 bases spanning the gap. This CDR3 spans 14 amino acids. In nucleotides, the CDR3 is TGTGCCAGCAGCCAAGTTGGGGGCCTCCAGGGCTACACCTTC. Its translation: CASSQVGGLQGYTF. Full variable domain (missing parts from reference TRBV14 and TRBJ1-2): EAGVTQFPSHSVIEKGQTVTLRCDPISGHDNLYWYRRVMGKEIKFLLHFVKESKQDESGMPNNRFLAERTGGTYSTLKVQPAELEDSGVYFCASSQVGGLQGYTFGSGTRLTVV.

The chain carries TRBV7-9 and TRBJ2-1, with D unresolved. V was pared by 4 bases and J by 2 bases, with 12 bases between. Germline V gene sequence: CDR1 SEHNR, CDR2 FQNEAQ (reference sequence). The CDR3 has 15 residues. The CDR3 DNA reads TGTGCCAGCAGCTCTTTTGAAGCTACCTACAATGAGCAGTTCTTC. The encoded protein is CASSSFEATYNEQFF.

V usage is TRBV6-1 and J usage is TRBJ2-1, with D unclear. The germline V gene has CDR1 MNHNS and CDR2 SASEGT. Trimming shortened V by 2 bases and J by 8 bases, and 10 bases separated the two germline ends. The CDR3 spans 13 residues. CDR3 bases: TGTGCCAGCAGTGAATCTTCGGTCTATGAGCAGTTCTTC. Translated: CASSESSVYEQFF.

The chain links TRBV5-1 to TRBJ2-1; 11 bases align to TRBD2. Trimming at V came to 1 base and at J to 3 bases, leaving 12 bases not matched to a gene. CDR1 SGHRS and CDR2 YFSETQ come from the germline V gene. The CDR3 is made up of 19 amino acids. The CDR3: CASSLNTPSGRRYYNEQFF. The CDR3 DNA reads as TGCGCCAGCAGCTTGAATACCCCTAGCGGGAGGAGGTACTACAATGAGCAGTTCTTC.

The rearrangement links TRBV13 to TRBJ2-5, with a weak D call TRBD2 (6 bases). The germline V gene encodes CDR1 PRHDT and CDR2 FYEKMQ (reference sequence). The CDR3 is 14 residues long. Trimming shortened V by 0 bases and J by 5 bases, and 10 bases separated the two germline ends. The CDR3 DNA reads as TGTGCCAGCAGCTTAGGTCGGGAGCGGGAGACCCAGTACTTC. Translating it yields CASSLGRERETQYF.

The V call is TRBV4-1, the J call TRBJ1-2; 7 bases line up with TRBD1. This CDR3 has 15 residues. Germline lookup yields CDR1 MGHRA and CDR2 YSYEKL. V gave up 3 bases and J gave up 6 bases; unmatched junction bases: 10. This CDR3 is CASSQGRQGNDGYTF. The DNA of the CDR3 is TGCGCCAGCAGCCAGGGCCGACAGGGTAATGATGGCTACACCTTC.

The genes are TRBV9 and TRBJ2-1; 11 bases agree with TRBD2. V lost 3 bases and J lost 4; bases outside the gene matches: 6. CDR1 is SGDLS and CDR2 is YYNGEE in the germline V gene. There are 16 residues in the CDR3. The CDR3 sequence: CASSASGTSGYNEQFF. The CDR3 DNA reads TGTGCCAGCAGCGCCTCCGGGACTAGCGGATACAATGAGCAGTTCTTC.

This clone was counted between two and nine times. The chain links TRBV5-1 to TRBJ2-7, with 8 bases lining up with TRBD1. Trimming cost V 4 bases and J 1 base; bases outside gene matches: 7. CDR1 is SGHRS and CDR2 is YFSETQ in the germline V gene. The CDR3 totals 15 residues. The CDR3 protein is CASSRGQGSSYEQYF. Written as DNA, the CDR3 is TGCGCCAGCAGCCGCGGACAGGGATCGTCCTACGAGCAGTACTTC.

As regards this clone: One end of the junction does not line up with germline, which may come from a read error. The chain couples TRBV7-2 to TRBJ2-5; TRBD2 is a possible D gene (5 bases). Germline lookup yields CDR1 SGHTA and CDR2 FQGNSA. There are 11 residues in the CDR3. The CDR3 region has the DNA TGTGCCAGCAGCACGGACTTGCCCGGGGACTTC. Translated, it gives CASSTDLPGDF.

This clone has a handful of counts. An end of the junction does not agree with germline; a read error may underlie this. This chain uses TRBV7-9 with TRBJ2-3; TRBD2 is a possible D gene (5 bases). CDR3 size: 12 residues. Germline CDR1 SEHNR, CDR2 FQNEAQ (reference sequence). This chain's CDR3 is CSSSPGGDTQYF. CDR3 nucleotides: TGTTCCAGCAGCCCTGGAGGAGATACGCAGTATTTT.

This sequence joins TRBV6-1 and TRBJ2-7; D is perhaps TRBD2 (7 bases). The germline V gene has CDR1 MNHNS and CDR2 SASEGT. This CDR3 region has 13 residues. Trimming took off 7 bases at V and 4 bases at J, with 14 bases between the two ends. The CDR3 loop is CASNLGGPYEQYF. CDR3 nucleotide sequence: TGTGCCAGCAATCTCGGGGGGCCGTACGAGCAGTACTTC.

The V call is TRBV16, the J call TRBJ2-7; no clear D. CDR3 size: 11 residues. The germline V gene has CDR1 KGHSY and CDR2 FQNENV. V was pared by 4 bases and J by 1 base, with 2 bases between. CDR3 region: CASSPSYEQYF. CDR3 DNA sequence: TGTGCCAGCAGCCCTTCCTACGAGCAGTACTTC.

The chain links TRBV18 to TRBJ2-3; 12 nucleotides line up with TRBD2. CDR1 is KGHSH, CDR2 LQKENI, per germline. The junction had 1 base not matched to a gene; V was cut back by 2 bases and J by 4 bases. The CDR3 runs to 15 residues. In DNA, the CDR3 is TGTGCCAGCTCACCAGCTAGCGGGAGGGCAGATACGCAGTATTTT. Protein sequence: CASSPASGRADTQYF.